The present entry profiles one T cell receptor (beta chain) with its context. The antigen remains unidentified. Per the germline V gene, CDR1 is KGHSH and CDR2 is LQKENI. The CDR3 covers 14 residues. V was pared by 3 bases and J by 2 bases, with 11 bases between. TCRdb fed the 5' RACE reads into MiXCR, producing one record per CDR3 protein. This sample yields about 120,000 distinct CDR3 sequences, of which roughly 8.2% are seen a single time; around 40% belongs to the top ten. The record originates from a study of T cells after yellow fever vaccination. Whole-study findings and limits: Reappearance after the booster was observed for most primary-vaccination clones (about 95% CD4, over 70% CD8).

This sample comprised CD8+ T cells sorted from PBMCs, obtained on the day of the yellow fever booster vaccination. The chain has TRBV18 and TRBJ2-7; D gene uncertain. The receptor comes from a man aged 18 to 35 who received the YFV17D yellow fever vaccine. The CDR3 reads CASSPSEGPYEQYF. DNA for the CDR3: TGTGCCAGCTCACCTTCGGAAGGGCCCTACGAGCAGTACTTC.